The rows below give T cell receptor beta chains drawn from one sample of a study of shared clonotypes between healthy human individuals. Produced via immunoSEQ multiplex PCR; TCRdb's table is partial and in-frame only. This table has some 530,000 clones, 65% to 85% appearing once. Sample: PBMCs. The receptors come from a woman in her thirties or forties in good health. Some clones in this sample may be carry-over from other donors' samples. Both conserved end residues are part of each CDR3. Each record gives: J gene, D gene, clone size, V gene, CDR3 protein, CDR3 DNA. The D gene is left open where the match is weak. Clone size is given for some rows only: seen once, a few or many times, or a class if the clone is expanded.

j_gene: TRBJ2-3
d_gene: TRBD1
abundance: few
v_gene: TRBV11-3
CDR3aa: CASSLRTGSGTDTQYF
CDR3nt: TGTGCCAGCAGCCTCCGGACAGGGTCAGGAACAGATACGCAGTATTTT

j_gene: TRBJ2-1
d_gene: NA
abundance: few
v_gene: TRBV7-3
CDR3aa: CASSLTRDSYNEQFF
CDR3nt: TGTGCCAGCAGCTTAACGAGGGATTCCTACAATGAGCAGTTCTTC

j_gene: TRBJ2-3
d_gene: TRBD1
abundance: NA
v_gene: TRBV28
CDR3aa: CASSFQGQGQQSTDTQYF
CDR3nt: TGTGCCAGCAGTTTTCAGGGACAGGGCCAGCAAAGCACAGATACGCAGTATTTT

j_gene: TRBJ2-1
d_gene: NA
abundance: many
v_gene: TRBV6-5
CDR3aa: CASTRGDEQFF
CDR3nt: TGTGCCAGCACCAGGGGGGATGAGCAGTTCTTC

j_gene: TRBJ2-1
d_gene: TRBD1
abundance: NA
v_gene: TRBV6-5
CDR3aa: CASSYSGGSQFF
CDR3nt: TGTGCCAGCAGTTATTCAGGGGGCAGTCAGTTCTTC

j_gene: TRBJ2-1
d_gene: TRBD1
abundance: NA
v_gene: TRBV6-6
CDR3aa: CASSRQGDNEQFF
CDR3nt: TGTGCCAGCAGTCGACAGGGCGACAATGAGCAGTTCTTC

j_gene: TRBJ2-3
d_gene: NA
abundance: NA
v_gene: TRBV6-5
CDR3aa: CASSSQGRYADTQYF
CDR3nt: TGTGCCAGCAGTTCCCAGGGAAGATACGCAGATACGCAGTATTTT

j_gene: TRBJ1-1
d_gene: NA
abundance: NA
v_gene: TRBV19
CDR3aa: CASSLGAQIEAFF
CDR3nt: TGTGCCAGTTCCCTCGGGGCGCAAATTGAAGCTTTCTTT

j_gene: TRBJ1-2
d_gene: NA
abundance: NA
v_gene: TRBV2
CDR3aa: CASSMEKTSIYGYTF
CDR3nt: TGTGCCAGCAGTATGGAGAAGACAAGTATCTATGGCTACACCTTC

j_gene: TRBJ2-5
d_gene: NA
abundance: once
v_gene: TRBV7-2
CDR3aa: CASSPGAPTGETQYF
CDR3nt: TGTGCCAGCAGTCCTGGGGCCCCGACTGGGGAGACCCAGTACTTC

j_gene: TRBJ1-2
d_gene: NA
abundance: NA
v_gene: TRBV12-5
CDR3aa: CASGLGGRPDTF
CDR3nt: TGTGCTAGTGGTTTAGGGGGACGCCCAGACACCTTC

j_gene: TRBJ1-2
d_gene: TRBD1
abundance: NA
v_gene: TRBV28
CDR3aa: CASLTGGGRDGYTF
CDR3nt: TGTGCCAGCTTAACAGGGGGAGGTCGAGATGGCTACACCTTC

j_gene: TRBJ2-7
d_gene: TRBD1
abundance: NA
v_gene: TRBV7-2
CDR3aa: CASSLGGQGVYEQYF
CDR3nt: TGTGCCAGCAGCTTAGGTGGACAGGGGGTCTACGAGCAGTACTTC

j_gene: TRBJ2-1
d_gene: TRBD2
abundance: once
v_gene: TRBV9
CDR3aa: CASSVVRGSEQFF
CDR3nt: TGTGCCAGCAGCGTAGTACGCGGGAGCGAGCAGTTCTTC

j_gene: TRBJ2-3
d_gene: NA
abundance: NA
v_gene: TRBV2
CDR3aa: CASSTGTPSTDTQYF
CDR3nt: TGTGCCAGCAGTACCGGGACACCTAGCACAGATACGCAGTATTTT

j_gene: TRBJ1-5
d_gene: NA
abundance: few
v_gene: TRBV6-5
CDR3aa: CASSSTENQPQHF
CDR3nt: TGTGCCAGCAGCTCGACAGAGAATCAGCCCCAGCATTTT

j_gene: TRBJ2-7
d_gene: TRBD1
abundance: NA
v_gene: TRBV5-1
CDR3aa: CASSSYRGSGTYEQYF
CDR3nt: TGCGCCAGCAGTTCCTACAGGGGGTCCGGGACCTACGAGCAGTACTTC

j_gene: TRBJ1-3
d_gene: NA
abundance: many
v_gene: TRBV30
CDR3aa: CAWSRRGLAGNTIYF
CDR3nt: TGTGCCTGGAGCCGAAGGGGGTTAGCTGGAAACACCATATATTTT

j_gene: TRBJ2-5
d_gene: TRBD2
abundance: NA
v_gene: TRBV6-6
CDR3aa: CASSTRTSGSRETQYF
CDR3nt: TGTGCCAGCAGTACCCGGACTAGCGGGTCCCGGGAGACCCAGTACTTC

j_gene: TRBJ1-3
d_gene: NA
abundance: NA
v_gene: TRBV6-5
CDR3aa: CASRLTRTSGNTIYF
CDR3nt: TGTGCCAGCAGGCTGACACGCACCTCTGGAAACACCATATATTTT

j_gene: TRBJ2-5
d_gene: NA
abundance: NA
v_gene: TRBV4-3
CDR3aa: CASSQDRAYQETQYF
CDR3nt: TGCGCCAGCAGCCAAGATCGGGCCTACCAAGAGACCCAGTACTTC

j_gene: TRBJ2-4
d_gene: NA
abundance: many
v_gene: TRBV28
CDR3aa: CASSSGGEDRGYRVHF
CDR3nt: TGTGCCAGCAGTTCTGGGGGGGAAGACAGGGGATACCGTGTGCACTTC

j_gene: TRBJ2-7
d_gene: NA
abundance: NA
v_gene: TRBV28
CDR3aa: CASSRLEDEQYF
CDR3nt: TGTGCCAGCAGCCGACTTGAGGACGAGCAGTACTTC

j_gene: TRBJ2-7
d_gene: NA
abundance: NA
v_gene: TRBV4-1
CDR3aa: CASSQGGTGALYEQYF
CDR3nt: TGCGCCAGCAGCCAAGGGGGGACCGGGGCACTCTACGAGCAGTACTTC

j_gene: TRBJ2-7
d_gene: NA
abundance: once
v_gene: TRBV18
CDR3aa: CASSLTSGTGRHEQYF
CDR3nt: TGTGCCAGCTCACTTACATCCGGAACAGGGAGACACGAGCAGTACTTC

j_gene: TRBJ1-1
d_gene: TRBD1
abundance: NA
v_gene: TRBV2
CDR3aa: CASSENRGSTFF
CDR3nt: TGTGCCAGCAGTGAAAACAGGGGATCTACTTTCTTT

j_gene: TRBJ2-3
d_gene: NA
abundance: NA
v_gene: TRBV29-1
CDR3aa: CSVEATGDLDTQYF
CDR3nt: TGCAGCGTTGAAGCAACGGGAGACTTAGATACGCAGTATTTT

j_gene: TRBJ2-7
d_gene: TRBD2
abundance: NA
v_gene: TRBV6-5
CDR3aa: CASSRTSEYEQYF
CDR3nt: TGTGCCAGCAGCAGGACTAGCGAGTACGAGCAGTACTTC

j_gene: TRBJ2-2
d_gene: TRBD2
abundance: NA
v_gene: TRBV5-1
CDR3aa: CASSSGLAGDPSTGELFF
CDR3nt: TGCGCCAGCAGCTCTGGACTAGCGGGAGACCCGAGCACCGGGGAGCTGTTTTTT